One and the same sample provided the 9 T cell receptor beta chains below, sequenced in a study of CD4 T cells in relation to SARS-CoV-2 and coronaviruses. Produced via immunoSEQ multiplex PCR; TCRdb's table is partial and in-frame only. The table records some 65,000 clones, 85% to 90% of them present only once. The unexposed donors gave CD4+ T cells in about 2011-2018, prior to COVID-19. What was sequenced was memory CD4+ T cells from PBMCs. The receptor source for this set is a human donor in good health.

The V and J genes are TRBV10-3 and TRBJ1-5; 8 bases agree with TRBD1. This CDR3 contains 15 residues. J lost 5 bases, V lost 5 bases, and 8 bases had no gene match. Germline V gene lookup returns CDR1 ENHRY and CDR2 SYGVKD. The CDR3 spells CAISKDREGDQPQHF. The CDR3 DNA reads TGTGCCATCAGTAAGGACAGGGAAGGGGATCAGCCCCAGCATTTT.

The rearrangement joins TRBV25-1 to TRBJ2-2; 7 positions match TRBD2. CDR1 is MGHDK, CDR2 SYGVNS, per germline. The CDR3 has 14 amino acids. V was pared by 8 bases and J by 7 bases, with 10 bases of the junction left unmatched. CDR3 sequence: CASLAPGGGGELFF. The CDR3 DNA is TGTGCCAGCTTGGCGCCGGGAGGCGGCGGGGAGCTGTTTTTT.

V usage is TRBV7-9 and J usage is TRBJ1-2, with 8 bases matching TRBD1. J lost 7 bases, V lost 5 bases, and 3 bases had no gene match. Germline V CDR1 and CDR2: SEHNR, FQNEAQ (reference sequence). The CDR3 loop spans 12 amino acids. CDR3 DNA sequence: TGTGCCAGCAGCCCACAGGGGGGTGGCTACACCTTC. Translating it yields CASSPQGGGYTF.

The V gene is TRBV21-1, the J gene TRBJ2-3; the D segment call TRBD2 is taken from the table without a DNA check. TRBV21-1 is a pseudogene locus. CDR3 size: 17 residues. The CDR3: CASSTPYPASGSQTPYF. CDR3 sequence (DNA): TGTGCCAGCAGCACGCCCTACCCCGCTAGCGGGAGTCAAACACCGTATTTT.

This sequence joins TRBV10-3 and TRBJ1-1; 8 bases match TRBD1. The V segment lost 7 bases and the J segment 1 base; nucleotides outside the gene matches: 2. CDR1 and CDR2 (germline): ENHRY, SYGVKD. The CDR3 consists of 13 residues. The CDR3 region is CAIMGTGNTEAFF. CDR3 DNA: TGTGCCATCATGGGGACAGGGAACACTGAAGCTTTCTTT.

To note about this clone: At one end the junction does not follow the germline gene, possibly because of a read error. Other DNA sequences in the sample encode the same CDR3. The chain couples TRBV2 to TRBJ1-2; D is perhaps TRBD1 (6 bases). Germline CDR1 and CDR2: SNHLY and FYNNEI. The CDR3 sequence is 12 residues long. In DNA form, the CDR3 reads TGTGCCAGCAATGAGGACAGCTATGGCTATACCTTC. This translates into CASNEDSYGYTF.

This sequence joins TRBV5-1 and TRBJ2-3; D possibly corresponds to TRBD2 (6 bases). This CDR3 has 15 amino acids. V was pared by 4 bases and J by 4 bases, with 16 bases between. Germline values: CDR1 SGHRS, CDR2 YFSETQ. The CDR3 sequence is CASSQLTSGADTQYF. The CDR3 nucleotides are TGCGCCAGCAGCCAACTGACTAGTGGGGCAGATACGCAGTATTTT.

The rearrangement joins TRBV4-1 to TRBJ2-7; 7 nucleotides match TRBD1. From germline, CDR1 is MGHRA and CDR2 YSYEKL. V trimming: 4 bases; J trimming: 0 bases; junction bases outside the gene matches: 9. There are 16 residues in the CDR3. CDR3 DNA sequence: TGCGCCAGCAGCCTATCCACAGGGGCACTCTCCTACGAGCAGTACTTC. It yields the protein CASSLSTGALSYEQYF.

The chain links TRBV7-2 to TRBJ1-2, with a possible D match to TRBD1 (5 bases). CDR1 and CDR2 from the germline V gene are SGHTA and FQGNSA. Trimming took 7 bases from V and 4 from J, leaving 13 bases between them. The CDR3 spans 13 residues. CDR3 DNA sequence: TGTGCCAGCACCCCGGGACGGTTCTATGGCTACACCTTC. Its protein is CASTPGRFYGYTF.